This TCR beta chain stems from a study of cytomegalovirus exposure and HLA in healthy donors. Study results and limitations: A later analysis found most CMV-associated TCR beta chains apparently HLA-restricted. In a later analysis, an Asian-associated ancestry cluster reportedly showed fewer N-insertions than the roughly 730-donor mean.

PCR used 60 Vbeta primers and 13 Jbeta primers. Sequencing was performed with immunoSEQ multiplex PCR; in TCRdb, only in-frame clones are kept and a portion is missing. This sample has over 130,000 clones, with 88% found just once. Of note for this clone: Its antigen remains unknown.

Germline CDR1 and CDR2: ENHRY and SYGVKD. This CDR3 contains 12 residues. The TCR sequence derives from a middle-aged woman in good health and CMV-seronegative. The chain is built from TRBV10-3 and TRBJ2-5; D is unresolved. The assigned J gene may be wrong: the sequence end matches TRBJ2-7 better. The sample was PBMCs. CDR3 nucleotides: TGTGCCATCAGATCCGAAAACTACGAGCAGTACTTC. It is translated as CAIRSENYEQYF.